This T cell receptor beta chain was observed in a study of CD8 T cells in ankylosing spondylitis. V lost 6 bases to trimming and J lost 6 bases, with 12 bases between them. The CDR3 runs to 12 residues. Germline loops: CDR1 WSHSY, CDR2 SAAADI. Study-level results: Several of the motif variants were reported before in synovial fluid and blood from reactive arthritis. Clones tied to disease were said to be significantly enriched in matched ankylosing spondylitis synovial fluid. For ankylosing spondylitis blood, a TCR beta motif of about eight highly homologous variants appeared characteristic. As for the disease-linked clones, they showed a CD8+ phenotype and occurred at relatively low frequencies in peripheral blood.

As the method for making TCR beta libraries, quantitative 5'-RACE with molecular barcodes was used. TCRdb redid the calling of the 5' RACE reads with MiXCR, one entry per CDR3 protein. Of roughly 440,000 distinct CDR3 sequences listed, approximately 17% were seen once; the top ten hold 1%. About this clonotype itself: The antigen is not known.

This clonotype was sampled from a male donor with ankylosing spondylitis. The rearrangement links TRBV10-2 to TRBJ2-7, with a weak D call TRBD2 (6 bases). The sample taken for sequencing was blood, either unsorted or a sorted T cell fraction (not recorded which). CDR3 in amino acids: CASSGRTSEQYF. The CDR3 DNA reads as TGCGCCAGCAGCGGGAGAACCAGCGAGCAGTACTTC.